This TCR beta chain was captured in a study of blood T cells in healthy people across ages. CDR3 length: 13 amino acids. Unmatched junction bases numbered 6, after V lost 6 bases and J lost 2 bases. Germline lookup yields CDR1 DFQATT and CDR2 SNEGSKA (reference sequence). A J-beta primer mix and a sample-barcoded 5' primer were used in a second PCR of roughly 6 to 12 cycles. Each CDR3 protein gets one entry after TCRdb re-called the 5' RACE reads with MiXCR. The sample includes approximately 580,000 distinct CDR3 sequences, around 24% of them seen just once. The same data also contributed to another study, on T cells of mothers and their children.

V usage is TRBV20-1 and J usage is TRBJ2-5, with 7 bases that match TRBD2. What was sequenced was blood. This TCR derives from a boy younger than 18 in good health. CDR3 in DNA: TGCAGTGCAAGATCTAGCGGACAAGAGACCCAGTACTTC. Translated, it gives CSARSSGQETQYF.